The present T cell receptor (beta chain) was sequenced within a study of T cells after yellow fever vaccination. Study-wide findings and caveats: Reappearance after the booster was observed for most primary-vaccination clones (about 95% CD4, over 70% CD8).

Each CDR3 protein gets one entry after TCRdb re-called the 5' RACE reads with MiXCR. Among about 220,000 distinct CDR3 sequences listed, around 6.7% were seen once. A note on this clonotype: Its antigen is not identified.

V was cut by 3 bases and J by 4 bases, with 8 bases left in between. Germline V lookup: CDR1 SQVTM, CDR2 ANQGSEA. The CDR3 contains 12 residues. Sequencing was performed on CD4+ T cells sorted from PBMCs, taken on the day of the yellow fever booster vaccination. This receptor was obtained from a man between 25 and 39 years old who received the YFV17D yellow fever vaccine. V usage is TRBV29-1 and J usage is TRBJ2-3; D uncertain. The CDR3 spells CSVESQADTQYF. The CDR3, as DNA: TGCAGCGTTGAGTCCCAGGCAGATACGCAGTATTTT.